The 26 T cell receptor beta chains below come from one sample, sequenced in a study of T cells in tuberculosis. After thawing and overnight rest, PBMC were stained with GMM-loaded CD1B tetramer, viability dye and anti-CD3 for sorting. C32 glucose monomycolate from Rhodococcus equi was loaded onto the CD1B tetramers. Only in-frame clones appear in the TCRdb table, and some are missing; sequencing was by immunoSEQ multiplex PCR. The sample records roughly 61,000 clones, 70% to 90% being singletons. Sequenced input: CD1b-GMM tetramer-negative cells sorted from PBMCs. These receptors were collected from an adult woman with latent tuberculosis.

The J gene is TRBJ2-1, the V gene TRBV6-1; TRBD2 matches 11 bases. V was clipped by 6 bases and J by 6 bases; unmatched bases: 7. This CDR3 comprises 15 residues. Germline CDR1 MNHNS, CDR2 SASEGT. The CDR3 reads CASRVSGRAGNEQFF. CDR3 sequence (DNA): TGTGCCAGCAGAGTTAGCGGGAGGGCCGGCAATGAGCAGTTCTTC.

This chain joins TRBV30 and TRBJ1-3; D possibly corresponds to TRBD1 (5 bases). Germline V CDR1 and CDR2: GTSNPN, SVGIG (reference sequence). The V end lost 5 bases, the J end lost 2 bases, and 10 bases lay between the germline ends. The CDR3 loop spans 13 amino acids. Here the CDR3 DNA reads TGTGCCTGGGAACCAGGGACTGGAAACACCATATATTTT. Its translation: CAWEPGTGNTIYF.

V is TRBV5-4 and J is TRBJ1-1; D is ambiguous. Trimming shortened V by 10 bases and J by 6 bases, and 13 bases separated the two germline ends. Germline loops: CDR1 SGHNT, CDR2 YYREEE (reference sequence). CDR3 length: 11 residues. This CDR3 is CAGGIGAEAFF. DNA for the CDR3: TGTGCCGGAGGGATTGGCGCTGAAGCTTTCTTT.

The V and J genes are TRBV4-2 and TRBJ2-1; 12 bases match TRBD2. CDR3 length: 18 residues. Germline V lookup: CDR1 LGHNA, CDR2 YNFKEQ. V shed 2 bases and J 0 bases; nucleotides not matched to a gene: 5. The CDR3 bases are TGTGCCAGCAGCCAACTAGCGGGAGGGCTCAACTCCTACAATGAGCAGTTCTTC. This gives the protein CASSQLAGGLNSYNEQFF.

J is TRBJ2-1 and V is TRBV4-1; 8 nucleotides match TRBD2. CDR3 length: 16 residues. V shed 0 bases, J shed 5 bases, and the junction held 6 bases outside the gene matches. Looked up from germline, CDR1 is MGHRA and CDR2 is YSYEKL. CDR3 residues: CASSQDWASGHNEQFF. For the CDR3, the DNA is TGCGCCAGCAGCCAAGATTGGGCTAGCGGGCACAATGAGCAGTTCTTC.

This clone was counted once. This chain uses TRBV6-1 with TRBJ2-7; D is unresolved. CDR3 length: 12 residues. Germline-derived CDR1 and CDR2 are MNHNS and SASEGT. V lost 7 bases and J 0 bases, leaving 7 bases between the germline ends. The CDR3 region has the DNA TGTGCCAGCACCGGAGTCTCCTACGAGCAGTACTTC. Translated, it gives CASTGVSYEQYF.

The CDR3 spells CASSSGISDTQYF. CDR3 nucleotide sequence: TGTGCCAGCAGCTCGGGGATTTCAGATACGCAGTATTTT. The chain combines TRBV7-8 with TRBJ2-3, with D maybe TRBD2 (5 bases). CDR3 length: 13 amino acids. Germline V gene lookup returns CDR1 SGHVS and CDR2 FQNEAQ. V dropped 4 bases and J dropped 4 bases, with 9 bases sitting between them.

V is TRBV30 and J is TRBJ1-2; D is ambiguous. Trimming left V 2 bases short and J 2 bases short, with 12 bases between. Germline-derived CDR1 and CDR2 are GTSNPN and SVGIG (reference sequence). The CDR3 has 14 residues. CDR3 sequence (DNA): TGTGCCTGGAGTCAAACAACCGTCAACTATGGCTACACCTTC. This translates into CAWSQTTVNYGYTF.

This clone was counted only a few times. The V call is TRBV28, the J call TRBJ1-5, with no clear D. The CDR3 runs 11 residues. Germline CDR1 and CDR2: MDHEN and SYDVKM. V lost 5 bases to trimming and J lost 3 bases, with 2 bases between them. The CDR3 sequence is CASSLNQPQHF. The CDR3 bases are TGTGCCAGCAGTCTCAATCAGCCCCAGCATTTT.

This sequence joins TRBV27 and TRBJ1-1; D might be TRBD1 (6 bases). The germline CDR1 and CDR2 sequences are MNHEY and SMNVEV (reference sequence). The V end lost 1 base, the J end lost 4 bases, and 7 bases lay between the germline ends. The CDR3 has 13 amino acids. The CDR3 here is CASSLLGGTEAFF. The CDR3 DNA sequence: TGTGCCAGCAGTTTATTAGGGGGCACTGAAGCTTTCTTT.

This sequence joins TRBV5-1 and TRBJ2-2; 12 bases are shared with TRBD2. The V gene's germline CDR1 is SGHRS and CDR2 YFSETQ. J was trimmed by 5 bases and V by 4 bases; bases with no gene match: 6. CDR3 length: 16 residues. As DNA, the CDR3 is TGCGCCAGCAGCGCACTAGCGGGGGGCGGAACCGGGGAGCTGTTTTTT. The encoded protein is CASSALAGGGTGELFF.

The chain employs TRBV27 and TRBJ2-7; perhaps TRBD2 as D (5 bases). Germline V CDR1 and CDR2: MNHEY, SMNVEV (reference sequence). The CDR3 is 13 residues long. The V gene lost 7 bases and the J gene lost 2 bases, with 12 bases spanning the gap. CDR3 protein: CASISLATYEQYF. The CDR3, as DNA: TGTGCCAGCATTTCGTTAGCGACCTACGAGCAGTACTTC.

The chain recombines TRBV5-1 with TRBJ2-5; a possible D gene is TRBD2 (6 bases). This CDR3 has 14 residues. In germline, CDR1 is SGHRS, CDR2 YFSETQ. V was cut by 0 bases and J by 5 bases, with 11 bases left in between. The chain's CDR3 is CASSLGDGGETQYF. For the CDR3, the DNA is TGCGCCAGCAGCTTGGGGGACGGAGGGGAGACCCAGTACTTC.

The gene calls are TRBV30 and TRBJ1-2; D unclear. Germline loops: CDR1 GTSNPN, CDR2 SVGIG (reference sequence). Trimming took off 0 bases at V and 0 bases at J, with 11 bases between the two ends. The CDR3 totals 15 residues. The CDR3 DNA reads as TGTGCCTGGAGTGTAATCACTTTCGCTAACTATGGCTACACCTTC. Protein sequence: CAWSVITFANYGYTF. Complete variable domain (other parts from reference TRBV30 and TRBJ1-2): SQTIHQWPATLVQPVGSPLSLECTVEGTSNPNLYWYRQAAGRGLQLLFYSVGIGQISSEVPQNLSASRPQDRQFILSSKKLLLSDSGFYLCAWSVITFANYGYTFGSGTRLTVV.

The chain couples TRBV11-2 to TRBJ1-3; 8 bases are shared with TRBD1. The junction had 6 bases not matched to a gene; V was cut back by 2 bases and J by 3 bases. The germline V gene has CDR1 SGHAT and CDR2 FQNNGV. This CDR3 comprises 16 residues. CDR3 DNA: TGTGCCAGCAGCTTAATAGACAGGGGTTATGGAAACACCATATATTTT. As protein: CASSLIDRGYGNTIYF.

The CDR3 nucleotides read TGTGCCAGCAGTCGACAGGGCCGCGGTCAGAACACTGAAGCTTTCTTT. This codes for CASSRQGRGQNTEAFF. The genes are TRBV11-3 and TRBJ1-1; 7 bases line up with TRBD1. Germline V CDR1 and CDR2: SGHNT, YENEEA. J gave up 1 base and V 6 bases, and 11 bases lay outside the gene matches. The CDR3 covers 16 residues.

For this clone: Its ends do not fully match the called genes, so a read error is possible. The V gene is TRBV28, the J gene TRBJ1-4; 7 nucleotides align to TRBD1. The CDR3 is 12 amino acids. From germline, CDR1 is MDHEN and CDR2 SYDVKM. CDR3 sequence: CASSAPMGQSVF. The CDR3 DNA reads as TGTGCCAGCAGTGCCCCGATGGGACAGTCGGTCTTT.

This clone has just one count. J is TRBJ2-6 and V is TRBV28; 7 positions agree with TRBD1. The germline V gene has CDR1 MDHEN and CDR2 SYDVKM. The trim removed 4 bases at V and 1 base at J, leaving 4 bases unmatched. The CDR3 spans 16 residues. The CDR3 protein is CASSSVTGSGANVLTF. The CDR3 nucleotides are TGTGCCAGCAGTTCGGTGACAGGGTCTGGGGCCAACGTCCTGACTTTC.

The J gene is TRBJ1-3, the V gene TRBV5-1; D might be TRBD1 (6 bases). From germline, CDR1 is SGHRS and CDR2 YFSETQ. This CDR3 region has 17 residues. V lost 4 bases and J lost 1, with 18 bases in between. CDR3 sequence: CASSRGTPVISGNTIYF. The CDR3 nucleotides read TGCGCCAGCAGCCGAGGGACACCGGTTATTTCTGGAAACACCATATATTTT.

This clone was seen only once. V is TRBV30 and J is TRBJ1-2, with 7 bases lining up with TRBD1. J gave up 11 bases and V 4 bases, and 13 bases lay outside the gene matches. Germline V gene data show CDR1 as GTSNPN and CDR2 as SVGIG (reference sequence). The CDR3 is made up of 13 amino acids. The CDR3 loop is CAWIPSDRARYTF. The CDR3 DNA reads TGTGCCTGGATCCCATCTGACAGGGCCCGTTACACCTTC.

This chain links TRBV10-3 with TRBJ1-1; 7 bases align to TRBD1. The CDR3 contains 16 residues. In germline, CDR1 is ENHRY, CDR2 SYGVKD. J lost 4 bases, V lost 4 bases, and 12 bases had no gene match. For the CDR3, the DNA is TGTGCCATCAGTGGCAGGGACAGACTGAGGGGCACTGAAGCTTTCTTT. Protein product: CAISGRDRLRGTEAFF.

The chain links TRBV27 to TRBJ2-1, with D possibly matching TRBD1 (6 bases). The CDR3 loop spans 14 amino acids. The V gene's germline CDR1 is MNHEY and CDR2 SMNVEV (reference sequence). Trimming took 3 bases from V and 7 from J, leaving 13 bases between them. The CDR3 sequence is CASSFLPQGNEQFF. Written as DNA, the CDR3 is TGTGCCAGCAGTTTTCTGCCCCAGGGGAATGAGCAGTTCTTC.

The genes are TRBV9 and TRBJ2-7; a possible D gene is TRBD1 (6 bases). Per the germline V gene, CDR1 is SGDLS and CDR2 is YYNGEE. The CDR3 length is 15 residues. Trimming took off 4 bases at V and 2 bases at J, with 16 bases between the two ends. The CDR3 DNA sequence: TGTGCCAGCAGCCCCTCCTGGACAGCTCCCTACGAGCAGTACTTC. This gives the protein CASSPSWTAPYEQYF. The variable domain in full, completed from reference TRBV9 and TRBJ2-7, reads DSGVTQTPKHLITATGQRVTLRCSPRSGDLSVYWYQQSLDQGLQFLIQYYNGEERAKGNILERFSAQQFPDLHSELNLSSLELGDSALYFCASSPSWTAPYEQYFGPGTRLTVT.

CDR3 nucleotides: TGTGCCAGCAGTTACGGCGACAGAAACACCGGGGAGCTGTTTTTT. Translating gives CASSYGDRNTGELFF. This chain joins TRBV6-5 and TRBJ2-2; D may be TRBD1 (5 bases). Per the germline V gene, CDR1 is MNHEY and CDR2 is SVGAGI. With 2 bases removed from V and 2 bases from J, the gap between germline ends came to 9 bases. The CDR3 is 15 residues long.

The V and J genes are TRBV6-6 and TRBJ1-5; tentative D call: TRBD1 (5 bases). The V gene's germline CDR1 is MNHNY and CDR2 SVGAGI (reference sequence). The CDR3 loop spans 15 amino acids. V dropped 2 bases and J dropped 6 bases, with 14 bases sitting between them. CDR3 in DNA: TGTGCCAGCAGTTACGGGCAGGGAACCAGTCAGCCCCAGCATTTT. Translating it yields CASSYGQGTSQPQHF.

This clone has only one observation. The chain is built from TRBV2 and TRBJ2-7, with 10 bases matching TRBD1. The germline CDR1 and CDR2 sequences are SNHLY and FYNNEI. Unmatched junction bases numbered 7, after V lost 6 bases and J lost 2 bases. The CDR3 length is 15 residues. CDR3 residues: CASSTGDRGTYEQYF. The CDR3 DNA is TGTGCCAGCAGCACAGGGGACAGGGGTACCTACGAGCAGTACTTC.